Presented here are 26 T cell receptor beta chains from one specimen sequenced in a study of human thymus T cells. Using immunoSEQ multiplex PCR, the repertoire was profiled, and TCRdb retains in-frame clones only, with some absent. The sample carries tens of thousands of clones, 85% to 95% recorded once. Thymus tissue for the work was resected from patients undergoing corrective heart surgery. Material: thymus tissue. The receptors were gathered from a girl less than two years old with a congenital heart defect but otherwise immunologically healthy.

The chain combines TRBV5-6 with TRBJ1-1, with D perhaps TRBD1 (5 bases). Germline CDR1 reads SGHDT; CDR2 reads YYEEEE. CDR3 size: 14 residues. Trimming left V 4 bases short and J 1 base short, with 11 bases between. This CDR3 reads CASSPLTANTEAFF. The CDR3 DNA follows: TGTGCCAGCAGCCCGCTGACAGCGAACACTGAAGCTTTCTTT.

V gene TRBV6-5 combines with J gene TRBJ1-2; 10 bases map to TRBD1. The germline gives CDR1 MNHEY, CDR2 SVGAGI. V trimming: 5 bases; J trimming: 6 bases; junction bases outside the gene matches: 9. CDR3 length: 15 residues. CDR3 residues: CASSPRDRGFDGYTF. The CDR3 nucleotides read TGTGCCAGCAGTCCACGGGACAGGGGTTTCGATGGCTACACCTTC.

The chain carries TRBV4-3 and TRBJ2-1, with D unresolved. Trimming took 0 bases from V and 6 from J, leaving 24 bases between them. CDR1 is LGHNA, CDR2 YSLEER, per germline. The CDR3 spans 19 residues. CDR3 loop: CASSQEWRAPPHHSNEQFF. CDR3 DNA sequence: TGCGCCAGCAGCCAAGAATGGAGAGCGCCACCCCACCACAGCAATGAGCAGTTCTTC.

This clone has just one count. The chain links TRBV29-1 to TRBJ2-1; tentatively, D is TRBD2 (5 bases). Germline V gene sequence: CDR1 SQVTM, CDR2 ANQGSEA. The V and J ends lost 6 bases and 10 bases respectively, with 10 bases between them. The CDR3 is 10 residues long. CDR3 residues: CSVTGNEQFF. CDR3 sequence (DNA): TGCAGCGTCACGGGGAACGAGCAGTTCTTC.

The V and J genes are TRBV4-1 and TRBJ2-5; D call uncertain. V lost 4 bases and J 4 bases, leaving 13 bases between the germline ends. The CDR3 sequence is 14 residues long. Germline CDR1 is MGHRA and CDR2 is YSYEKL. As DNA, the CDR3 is TGCGCCAGCAGCCCTTTCGATGTGCGAGAGACCCAGTACTTC. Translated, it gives CASSPFDVRETQYF.

The CDR3 coding sequence is TGTGCCCTTCAAACTAGCGAACGCACAGATACGCAGTATTTT. It is translated as CALQTSERTDTQYF. The V and J genes are TRBV7-9 and TRBJ2-3; 7 bases align to TRBD2. Germline-derived CDR1 and CDR2 are SEHNR and FQNEAQ (reference sequence). The CDR3 loop spans 14 amino acids. The junction had 9 bases not matched to a gene; V was cut back by 11 bases and J by 1 base. The variable domain in full, with the rest retrieved from reference TRBV7-9 and TRBJ2-3, is DTGVSQNPRHKITKRGQNVTFRCDPISEHNRLYWYRQTLGQGPEFLTYFQNEAQLEKSRLLSDRFSAERPKGSFSTLEIQRTEQGDSAMYLCALQTSERTDTQYFGPGTRLTVL.

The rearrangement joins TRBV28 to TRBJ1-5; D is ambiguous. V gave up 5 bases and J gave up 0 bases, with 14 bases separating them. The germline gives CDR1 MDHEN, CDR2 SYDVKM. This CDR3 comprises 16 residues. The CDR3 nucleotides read TGTGCCAGCAGTACCACCGAGGGTTATAGCAATCAGCCCCAGCATTTT. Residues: CASSTTEGYSNQPQHF.

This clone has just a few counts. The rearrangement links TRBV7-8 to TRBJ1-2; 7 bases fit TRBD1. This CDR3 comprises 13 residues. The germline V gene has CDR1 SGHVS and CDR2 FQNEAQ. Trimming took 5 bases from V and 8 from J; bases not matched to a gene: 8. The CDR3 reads CASSRAGGDGYTF. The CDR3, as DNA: TGTGCCAGCAGCCGAGCAGGGGGAGACGGCTACACCTTC.

The CDR3 here is CASSGESSWVGEQYF. CDR3 bases: TGCGCCAGCAGTGGAGAGAGTAGTTGGGTGGGGGAGCAGTACTTC. The chain couples TRBV10-2 to TRBJ2-7; D uncertain. Trimming left V 4 bases short and J 7 bases short, with 20 bases between. The germline V gene has CDR1 WSHSY and CDR2 SAAADI. This CDR3 is 15 amino acids long.

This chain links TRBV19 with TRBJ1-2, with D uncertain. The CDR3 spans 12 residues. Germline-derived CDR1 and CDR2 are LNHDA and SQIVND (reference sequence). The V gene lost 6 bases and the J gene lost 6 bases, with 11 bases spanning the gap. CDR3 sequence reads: CASSFTQHGYTF. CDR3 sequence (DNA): TGTGCCAGTAGCTTTACACAGCATGGCTACACCTTC.

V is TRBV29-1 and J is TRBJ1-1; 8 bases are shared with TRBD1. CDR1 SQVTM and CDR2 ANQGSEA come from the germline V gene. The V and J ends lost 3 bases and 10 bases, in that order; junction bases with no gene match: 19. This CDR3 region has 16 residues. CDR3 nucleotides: TGCAGCGTTGATGAAGGGGTGGTGACAGGGGCACCTGGAGCTTTCTTT. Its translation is CSVDEGVVTGAPGAFF.

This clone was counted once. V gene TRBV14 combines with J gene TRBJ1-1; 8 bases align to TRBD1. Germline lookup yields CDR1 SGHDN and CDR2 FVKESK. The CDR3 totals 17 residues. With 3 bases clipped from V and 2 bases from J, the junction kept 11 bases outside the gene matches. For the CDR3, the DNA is TGTGCCAGCAGCCACCCCGGACAGGGCTGGGAAAACACTGAAGCTTTCTTT. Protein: CASSHPGQGWENTEAFF. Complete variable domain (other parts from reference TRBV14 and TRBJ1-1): EAGVTQFPSHSVIEKGQTVTLRCDPISGHDNLYWYRRVMGKEIKFLLHFVKESKQDESGMPNNRFLAERTGGTYSTLKVQPAELEDSGVYFCASSHPGQGWENTEAFFGQGTRLTVV.

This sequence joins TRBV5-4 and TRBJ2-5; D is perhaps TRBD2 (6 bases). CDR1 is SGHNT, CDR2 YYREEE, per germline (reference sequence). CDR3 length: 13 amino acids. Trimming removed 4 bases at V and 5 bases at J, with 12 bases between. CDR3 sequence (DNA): TGTGCCAGCAGCCCCGGGGGAGCGGAGACCCAGTACTTC. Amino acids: CASSPGGAETQYF.

The CDR3 DNA follows: TGTGCCAGCTTATACGGAAACACCATATATTTT. The encoded protein is CASLYGNTIYF. This rearrangement joins TRBV5-4 to TRBJ1-3; D is ambiguous. V lost 7 bases to trimming and J lost 4 bases, with 6 bases between them. The length of the CDR3 is 11 residues. The V gene's germline CDR1 is SGHNT and CDR2 YYREEE (reference sequence).

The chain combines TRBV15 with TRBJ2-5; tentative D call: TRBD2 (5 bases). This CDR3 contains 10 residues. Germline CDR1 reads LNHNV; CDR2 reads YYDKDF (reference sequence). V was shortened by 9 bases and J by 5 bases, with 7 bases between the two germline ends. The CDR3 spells CATGGETQYF. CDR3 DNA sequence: TGTGCCACGGGCGGGGAGACCCAGTACTTC.

CDR3 sequence: CASSLEPRTGNTEAFF. In DNA form, the CDR3 reads TGTGCCAGCAGCTTAGAGCCCCGGACAGGGAACACTGAAGCTTTCTTT. The V gene is TRBV7-3, the J gene TRBJ1-1; 7 bases are a match to TRBD1. V lost 2 bases, J lost 1 base, and 7 bases stayed unmatched. The CDR3 spans 16 residues. Germline V gives CDR1 SGHTA, CDR2 FQGTGA.

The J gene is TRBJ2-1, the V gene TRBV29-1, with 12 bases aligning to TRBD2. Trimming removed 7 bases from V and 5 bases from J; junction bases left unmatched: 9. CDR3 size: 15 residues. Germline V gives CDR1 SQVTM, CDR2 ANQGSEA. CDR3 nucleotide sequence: TGCAGCGGCGGCCGGACTAGCGGGAAGAACAATGAGCAGTTCTTC. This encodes CSGGRTSGKNNEQFF.

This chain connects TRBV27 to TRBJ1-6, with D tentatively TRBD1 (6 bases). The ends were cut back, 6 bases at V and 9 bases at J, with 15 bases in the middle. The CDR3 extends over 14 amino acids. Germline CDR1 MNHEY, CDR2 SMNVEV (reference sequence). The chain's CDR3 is CASSTQGSGSPLHF. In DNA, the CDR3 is TGTGCCAGCAGCACACAGGGAAGTGGTTCACCCCTCCACTTT.

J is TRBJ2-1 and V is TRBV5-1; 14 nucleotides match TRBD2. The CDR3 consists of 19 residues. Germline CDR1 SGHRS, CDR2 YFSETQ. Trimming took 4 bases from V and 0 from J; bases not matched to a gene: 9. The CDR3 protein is CASSPRTSGRLSSYNEQFF. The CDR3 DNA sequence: TGCGCCAGCAGCCCAAGGACTAGCGGGAGGCTCAGCTCCTACAATGAGCAGTTCTTC.

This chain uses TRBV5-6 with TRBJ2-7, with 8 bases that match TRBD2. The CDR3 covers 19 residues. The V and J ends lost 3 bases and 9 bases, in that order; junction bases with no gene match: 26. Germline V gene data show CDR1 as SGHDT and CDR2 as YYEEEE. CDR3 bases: TGTGCCAGCAGCTACCAGGGACATCTGCCGGGACTAGGTGGATCCGGGCAGTACTTC. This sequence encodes CASSYQGHLPGLGGSGQYF.

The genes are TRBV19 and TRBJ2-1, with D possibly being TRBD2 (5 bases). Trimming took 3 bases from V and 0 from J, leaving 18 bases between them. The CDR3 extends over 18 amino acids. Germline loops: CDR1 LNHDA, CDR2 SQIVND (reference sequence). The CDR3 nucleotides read TGTGCCAGTAGTATTGCGGGTACCCAACGGAGCTCCTACAATGAGCAGTTCTTC. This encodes CASSIAGTQRSSYNEQFF.

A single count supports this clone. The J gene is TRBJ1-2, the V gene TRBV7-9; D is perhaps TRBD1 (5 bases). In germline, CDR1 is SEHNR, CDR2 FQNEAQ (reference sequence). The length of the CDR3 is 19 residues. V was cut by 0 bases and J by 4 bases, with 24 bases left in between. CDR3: CASSLAGRIRRALGYGYTF. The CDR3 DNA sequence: TGTGCCAGCAGCTTAGCAGGAAGGATACGCAGGGCCTTAGGCTATGGCTACACCTTC. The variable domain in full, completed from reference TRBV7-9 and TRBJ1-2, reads DTGVSQNPRHKITKRGQNVTFRCDPISEHNRLYWYRQTLGQGPEFLTYFQNEAQLEKSRLLSDRFSAERPKGSFSTLEIQRTEQGDSAMYLCASSLAGRIRRALGYGYTFGSGTRLTVV.

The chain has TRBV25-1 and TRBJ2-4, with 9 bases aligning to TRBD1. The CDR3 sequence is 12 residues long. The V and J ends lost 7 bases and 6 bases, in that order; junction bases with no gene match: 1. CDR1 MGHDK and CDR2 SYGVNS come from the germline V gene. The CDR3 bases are TGTGCCAGCATGGGACAGGGAAACATTCAGTACTTC. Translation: CASMGQGNIQYF.

The CDR3 here is CASSPDSSEQYF. The CDR3 nucleotides are TGTGCCAGCAGCCCAGATAGTAGCGAGCAGTACTTC. The chain uses TRBV4-2 and TRBJ2-7; unclear D gene. The V gene's germline CDR1 is LGHNA and CDR2 YNFKEQ. With 4 bases removed from V and 6 bases from J, the gap between germline ends came to 10 bases. There are 12 residues in the CDR3.

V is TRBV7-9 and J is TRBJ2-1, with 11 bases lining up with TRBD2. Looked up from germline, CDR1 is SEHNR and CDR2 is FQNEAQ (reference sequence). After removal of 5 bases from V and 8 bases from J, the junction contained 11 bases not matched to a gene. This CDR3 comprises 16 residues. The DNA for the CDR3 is TGTGCCAGCAGCCGCGGGACTAGCGGCAGCAGGGATGAGCAGTTCTTC. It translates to CASSRGTSGSRDEQFF.

The CDR3 loop reads CASSFGFGGPSTEAFF. The CDR3 DNA reads TGTGCCAGCAGTTTCGGGTTTGGTGGCCCGAGCACTGAAGCTTTCTTT. The rearrangement uses TRBV27 and TRBJ1-1; D gene uncertain. The CDR3 spans 16 residues. Germline loops: CDR1 MNHEY, CDR2 SMNVEV (reference sequence). V lost 3 bases and J 4 bases, leaving 18 bases between the germline ends.